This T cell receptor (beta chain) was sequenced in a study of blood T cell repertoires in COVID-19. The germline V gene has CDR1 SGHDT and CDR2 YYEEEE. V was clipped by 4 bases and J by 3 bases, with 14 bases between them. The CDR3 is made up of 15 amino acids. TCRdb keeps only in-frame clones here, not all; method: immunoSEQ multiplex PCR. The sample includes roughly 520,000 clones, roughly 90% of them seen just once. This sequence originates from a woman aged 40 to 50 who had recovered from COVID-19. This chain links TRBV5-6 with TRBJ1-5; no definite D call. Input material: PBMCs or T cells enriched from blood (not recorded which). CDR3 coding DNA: TGTGCCAGCAGCCCTGGGCCCTTTTTCAATCAGCCCCAGCATTTT. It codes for CASSPGPFFNQPQHF.